This T cell receptor (beta chain) originates from a study of CD8 T cells in Susac syndrome. Random-hexamer reverse transcription was applied to 0.5 to 1 ug RNA. Via MiXCR, TCRdb re-called the immunoSEQ multiplex PCR reads, giving one row per CDR3 protein. The repertoire consists of fewer than 350,000 distinct CDR3 sequences, with about 91% occurring once and the leading ten covering approximately 0.065%. The V segment lost 5 bases and the J segment 12 bases; nucleotides outside the gene matches: 18. This CDR3 is built from 16 residues. The germline V gene has CDR1 SQVTM and CDR2 ANQGSEA. The source of this sequence is a human donor with multiple sclerosis. This sequence joins TRBV29-1 and TRBJ2-1; 11 bases agree with TRBD2. The sample taken for sequencing was CD4+ T cells from PBMCs. CDR3 DNA sequence: TGCAGCGTTTGGTTCCGAGGGACTAGCGGCAGAGGCCCGCAGTTCTTC. Translating gives CSVWFRGTSGRGPQFF.